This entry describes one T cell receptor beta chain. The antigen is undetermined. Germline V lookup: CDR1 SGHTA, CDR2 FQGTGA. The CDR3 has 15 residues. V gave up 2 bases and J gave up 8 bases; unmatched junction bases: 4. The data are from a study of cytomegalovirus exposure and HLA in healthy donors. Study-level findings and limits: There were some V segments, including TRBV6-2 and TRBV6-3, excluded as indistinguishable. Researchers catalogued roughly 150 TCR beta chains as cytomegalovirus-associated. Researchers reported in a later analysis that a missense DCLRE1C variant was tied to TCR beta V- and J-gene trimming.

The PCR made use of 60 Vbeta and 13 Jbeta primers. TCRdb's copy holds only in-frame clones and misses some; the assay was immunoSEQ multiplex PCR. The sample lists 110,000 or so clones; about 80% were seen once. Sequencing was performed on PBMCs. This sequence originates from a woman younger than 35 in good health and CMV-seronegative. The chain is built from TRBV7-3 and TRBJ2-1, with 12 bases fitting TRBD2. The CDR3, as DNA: TGTGCCAGCAGCTTATCTAGCGGGGGGGCCGATGAGCAGTTCTTC. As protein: CASSLSSGGADEQFF.